This T cell receptor beta chain was identified in a study of regulatory T cells in long-lasting Graves disease (dated by TCRdb to the early 2020s). Regarding the study in general: Newly diagnosed Graves' disease patients had taken antithyroid drugs for less than 3 months. TCR sequencing covered around 13 persistent and some 20 newly diagnosed Graves' disease patients, some 35 samples in total. Persistent Graves' disease patients were compared with newly diagnosed Graves' disease patients by peripheral blood TCR sequencing and RNA sequencing. The study was conducted in China and was registered as a clinical trial. What the work shows at the level of the full study, not this receptor alone: Preferential use of TRBV28, TRBJ1-2 and TRBJ2-5 was observed in persistent disease, whereas TRBV20-1 and TRBJ2-1 were favored in newly diagnosed disease. Lower TCR Shannon entropy and fewer highly expanded clones were observed in persistent Graves' disease patients than in newly diagnosed patients, which suggested clonal expansion. More public clonotypes were shared among persistent patients (roughly 2,900) than among newly diagnosed patients (roughly 1,000). The study examined only peripheral blood because the primary lesion, thyroid tissue, could not be accessed. The authors acknowledged the small sample size as a limitation that may reduce accuracy. Sequencing and analysis were restricted to the TCR beta chain.

From the cysteine up to the phenylalanine, the CDR3 has a length of 15 residues. The only DNA kept is the CDR3, 45 bases in frame from the first base. CDR1 and CDR2 were assigned from the germline V gene as SGHRS and YFSETQ. Library preparation used multiplex PCR. This sample was sequenced with an Illumina HiSeq 4000. TCR beta libraries were built with iRepertoire HTBI primers and Arm-PCR amplification of CDR3 regions. Before sequencing, the PCR products underwent gel purification. The authors processed their data as follows. Across samples, 60 to 80 TRBV and 13 to 15 TRBJ segments were identified and used for gene usage analysis of CDR3 amino acid clonotypes. COPE and FqMerger were used to merge the filtered high-quality paired reads into contigs. Contigs were aligned with BLAST to IMGT TRBV, TRBD and TRBJ reference genes, and CDR3 was defined per IMGT. Any clonotype with a frequency above 0.1% was classified as a highly expanded clone. Shannon entropy served as the measure of repertoire diversity, while the Gini coefficient captured V-J evenness. A clonotype was considered public if more than one individual shared it. TCRdb reworked the public reads: Q25 trimming with fastp, MiXCR clone assembly, productive beta chains retained. One record per CDR3 amino acid sequence lists the most common genes and DNA. V and J calls and clone size were set by TCRdb, not the authors. In all, the sample holds some 320,000 distinct CDR3 sequences, and 18% of those were seen once. Around 36% of the sample belongs to the ten largest clones.

This clonotype was seen a single time. Its antigen is still unknown. A far larger clone is off by one base, so a read error is likely. The time point label on this specimen signifies: newly diagnosed GD, antithyroid drugs for less than 3 months. For both TCR sequencing and RNA sequencing, RNA was extracted from PBMCs using TRIzol. Graves' disease was diagnosed according to American Thyroid Association guidelines. Patients were recruited from an endocrinology department in Xi'an, China. Each patient gave 7 to 9.5 milliliters of peripheral blood, collected in an EDTA anticoagulant tube. Ficoll Paque Plus density gradient separation was used to isolate PBMCs, and no further T cell sorting was done. RNA quality was checked with an Agilent 2100 Bioanalyzer and agarose gel, and concentration with a NanoDrop 2000.

The sequence derives from a female donor with Graves disease. The chain employs TRBV5-1 and TRBJ2-1; TRBD2 might be the D gene, on 6 matching bases. Sample: peripheral blood mononuclear cells (PBMCs), taken at new diagnosis, from a patient treated with antithyroid drugs. The DNA sequence follows: TGTGCCGGCAGCCCAGGGAGCGGGTCCTACAATGAGCAGTTCTTC. The translation is CAGSPGSGSYNEQFF.